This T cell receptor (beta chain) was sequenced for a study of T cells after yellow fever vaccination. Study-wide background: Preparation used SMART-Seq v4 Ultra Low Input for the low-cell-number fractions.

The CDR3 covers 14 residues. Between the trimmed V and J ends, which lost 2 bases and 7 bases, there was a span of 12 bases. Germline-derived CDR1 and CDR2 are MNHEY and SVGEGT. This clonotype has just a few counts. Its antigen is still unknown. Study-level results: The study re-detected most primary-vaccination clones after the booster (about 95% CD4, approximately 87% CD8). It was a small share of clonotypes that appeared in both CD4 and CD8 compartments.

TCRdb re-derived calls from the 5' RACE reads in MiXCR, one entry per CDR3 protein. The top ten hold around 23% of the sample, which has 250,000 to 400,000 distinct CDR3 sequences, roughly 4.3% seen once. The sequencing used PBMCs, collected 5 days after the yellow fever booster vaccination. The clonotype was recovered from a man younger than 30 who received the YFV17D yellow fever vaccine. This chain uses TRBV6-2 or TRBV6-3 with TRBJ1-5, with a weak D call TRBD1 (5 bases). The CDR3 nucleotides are TGTGCCAGCAGTTACCCTGAGAGGGACCAGCCCCAGCATTTT. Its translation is CASSYPERDQPQHF.